These T cell receptor beta chains were read from a single sample in a study of CD8 T cells in Susac syndrome. MiXCR was run by TCRdb on the immunoSEQ multiplex PCR reads, yielding one entry per CDR3 protein. The data hold more than 95,000 distinct CDR3 sequences, with about 93% observed a single time. The sequenced sample was CD4+ T cells from PBMCs. These receptors came from a human donor in good health. CDR3s include the opening cysteine and the closing phenylalanine or tryptophan. The order of the fields is J gene, V gene, clone size, D gene, CDR3 protein, CDR3 DNA. The D gene is left open where the match is weak. Clone size, where shown, is once, few, many, or a class for clones that have expanded.

TRBJ1-2 TRBV3-1 - - CASSQQTNYGYTF TGTGCCAGCAGTCAGCAAACTAACTATGGCTACACCTTC
TRBJ2-1 TRBV3-1 - - CASTMGGGRPYNEQFF TGTGCCAGCACCATGGGGGGGGGCCGCCCCTACAATGAGCAGTTCTTC
TRBJ2-5 TRBV15 - TRBD2 CATSRNRLAAQETQYF TGTGCCACCAGCAGAAATAGACTAGCGGCACAAGAGACCCAGTACTTC
TRBJ2-5 TRBV4-2 - TRBD2 CASSPGTSGRAGGQETQYF TGTGCCAGCAGCCCAGGGACTAGCGGGAGGGCCGGGGGGCAAGAGACCCAGTACTTC
TRBJ1-1 TRBV29-1 - TRBD1 CSAFPTGANTEAFF TGCAGCGCCTTTCCGACAGGGGCGAACACTGAAGCTTTCTTT
TRBJ1-3 TRBV20-1 - - CSARVGYSGNTIYF TGCAGTGCTAGAGTTGGCTACTCTGGAAACACCATATATTTT
TRBJ1-1 TRBV2 - - CASSGLGGATEAFF TGTGCCAGCAGTGGGCTAGGAGGGGCCACTGAAGCTTTCTTT
TRBJ2-1 TRBV20-1 once TRBD1 CSAPDRVNEQFF TGCAGTGCGCCAGACAGGGTAAATGAGCAGTTCTTC
TRBJ2-1 TRBV18 - - CASSPAGGSSYNEQFF TGTGCCAGCTCACCAGCCGGGGGAAGCTCCTACAATGAGCAGTTCTTC
TRBJ2-1 TRBV7-9 - - CASSLFLSPRERRDNEQFF TGTGCCAGCAGCTTATTCCTGAGCCCGCGCGAGCGGAGAGACAATGAGCAGTTCTTC
TRBJ2-3 TRBV2 - - CASRGTTADTQYF TGTGCCAGCAGGGGGACAACCGCGGATACGCAGTATTTT
TRBJ1-2 TRBV19 once - CASSPPGRYGYTF TGTGCCAGTAGTCCCCCGGGACGGTATGGCTACACCTTC
TRBJ2-2 TRBV11-2 - TRBD2 CASSPGTSGNTGELFF TGTGCCAGCAGCCCCGGGACTAGCGGGAACACCGGGGAGCTGTTTTTT
TRBJ2-3 TRBV5-1 - - CASSLGRPSTDTQYF TGCGCCAGCAGCTTGGGTCGGCCAAGCACAGATACGCAGTATTTT
TRBJ1-1 TRBV2 - - CASSEDSNMNTEAFF TGTGCCAGCAGTGAGGACAGTAACATGAACACTGAAGCTTTCTTT
TRBJ2-3 TRBV11-2 - - CASSLDISGTSTDTQYF TGTGCCAGCAGCTTAGATATTAGCGGAACTAGCACAGATACGCAGTATTTT
TRBJ2-1 TRBV29-1 - - CSVAPTPVLAPEQFF TGCAGCGTTGCCCCGACACCTGTACTAGCCCCTGAGCAGTTCTTC
TRBJ1-5 TRBV6-2/TRBV6-3 - - CASSHFEVGQPQHF TGTGCCAGCAGTCACTTCGAGGTGGGTCAGCCCCAGCATTTT
TRBJ2-7 TRBV18 - - CASSPLGSLGGEQYF TGTGCCAGCTCACCACTTGGGAGTCTGGGGGGCGAGCAGTACTTC
TRBJ2-1 TRBV10-3 once - CAIKGGGTSVYNEQFF TGTGCCATCAAAGGAGGGGGGACATCAGTCTACAATGAGCAGTTCTTC
TRBJ1-5 TRBV19 - - CASRGANQPQHF TGTGCCAGTCGAGGGGCAAATCAGCCCCAGCATTTT
TRBJ1-5 TRBV25-1 - - CASSDGGRGDQPQHF TGTGCCAGCAGTGACGGCGGGAGGGGGGATCAGCCCCAGCATTTT
TRBJ2-1 TRBV3-1 - TRBD2 CASSPPGLAGVEQFF TGTGCCAGCAGCCCCCCGGGACTAGCGGGAGTCGAGCAGTTCTTC
TRBJ1-4 TRBV15 - TRBD1 CATALTGQGLEKLFF TGTGCCACCGCCCTAACGGGACAGGGGTTGGAAAAACTGTTTTTT